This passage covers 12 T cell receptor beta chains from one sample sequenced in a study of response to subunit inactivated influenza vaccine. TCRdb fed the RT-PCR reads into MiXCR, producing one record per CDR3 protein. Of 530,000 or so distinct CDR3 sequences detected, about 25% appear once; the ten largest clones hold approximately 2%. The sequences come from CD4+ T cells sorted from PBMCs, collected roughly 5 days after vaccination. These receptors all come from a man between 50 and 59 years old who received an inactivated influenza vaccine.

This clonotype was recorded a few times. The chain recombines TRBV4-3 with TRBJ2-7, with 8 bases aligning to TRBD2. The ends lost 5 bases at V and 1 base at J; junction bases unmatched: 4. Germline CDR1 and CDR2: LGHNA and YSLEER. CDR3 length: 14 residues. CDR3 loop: CASSRAGESYEQYF. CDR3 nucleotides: TGCGCCAGCAGCAGAGCGGGGGAGTCCTACGAGCAGTACTTC.

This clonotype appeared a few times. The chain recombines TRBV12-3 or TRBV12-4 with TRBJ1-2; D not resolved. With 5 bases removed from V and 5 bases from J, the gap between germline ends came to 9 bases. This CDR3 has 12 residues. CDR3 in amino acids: CASSTARYGYTF. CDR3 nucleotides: TGTGCCAGCAGTACCGCTCGTTATGGCTACACCTTC.

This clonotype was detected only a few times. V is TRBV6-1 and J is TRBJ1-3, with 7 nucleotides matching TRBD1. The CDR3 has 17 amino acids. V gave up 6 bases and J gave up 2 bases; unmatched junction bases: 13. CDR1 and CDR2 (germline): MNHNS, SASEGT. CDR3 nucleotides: TGTGCCAGCAGACCGTTCCGAGGGACAGTACCTGGAAACACCATATATTTT. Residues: CASRPFRGTVPGNTIYF.

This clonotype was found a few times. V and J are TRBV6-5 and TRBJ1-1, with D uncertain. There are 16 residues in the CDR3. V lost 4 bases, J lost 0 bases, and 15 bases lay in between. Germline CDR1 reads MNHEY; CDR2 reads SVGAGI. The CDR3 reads CASSSMDGGMNTEAFF. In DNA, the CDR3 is TGTGCCAGCAGTTCCATGGACGGAGGTATGAACACTGAAGCTTTCTTT.

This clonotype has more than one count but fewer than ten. Here the CDR3 reads CASSRTSGGLTDTQYF. CDR3 sequence (DNA): TGCGCCAGCAGTCGGACTAGCGGGGGACTCACAGATACGCAGTATTTT. The chain is built from TRBV10-1 and TRBJ2-3; 13 bases are shared with TRBD2. CDR3 length: 16 residues. Germline V lookup: CDR1 WNHNN, CDR2 SYGVQD (reference sequence). V lost 5 bases to trimming and J lost 2 bases; unmatched junction nucleotides: 4.

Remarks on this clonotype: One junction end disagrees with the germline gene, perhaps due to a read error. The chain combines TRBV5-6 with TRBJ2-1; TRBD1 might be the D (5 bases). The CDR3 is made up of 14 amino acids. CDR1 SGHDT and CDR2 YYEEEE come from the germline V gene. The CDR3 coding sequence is TGTGCCAGCTGCTTGTCCAGGGCTCACCATGAGCAGTTCTTC. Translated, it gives CASCLSRAHHEQFF. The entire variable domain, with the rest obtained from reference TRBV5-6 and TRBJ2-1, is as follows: DAGVTQSPTHLIKTRGQQVTLRCSPKSGHDTVSWYQQALGQGPQFIFQYYEEEERQRGNFPDRFSGHQFPNYSSELNVNALLLGDSALYLCASCLSRAHHEQFFGPGTRLTVL.

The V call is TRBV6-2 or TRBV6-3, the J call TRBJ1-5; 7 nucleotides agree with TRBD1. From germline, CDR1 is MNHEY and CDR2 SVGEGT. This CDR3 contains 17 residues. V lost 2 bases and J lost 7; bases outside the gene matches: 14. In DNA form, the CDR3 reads TGTGCCAGCAGTTACGAGGGGGCAGGGAAATTCCGACAGCCCCAGCATTTT. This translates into CASSYEGAGKFRQPQHF.

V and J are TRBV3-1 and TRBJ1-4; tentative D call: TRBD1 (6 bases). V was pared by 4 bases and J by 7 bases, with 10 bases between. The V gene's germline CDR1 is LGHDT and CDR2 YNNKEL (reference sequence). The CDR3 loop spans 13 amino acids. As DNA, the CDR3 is TGTGCCAGCAGCCGCGCAGGGGCTGAAAAACTGTTTTTT. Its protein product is CASSRAGAEKLFF.

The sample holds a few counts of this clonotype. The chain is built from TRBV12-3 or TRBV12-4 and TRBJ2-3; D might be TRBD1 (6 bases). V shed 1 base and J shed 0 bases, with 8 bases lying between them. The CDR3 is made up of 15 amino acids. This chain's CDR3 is CASSLGDTSTDTQYF. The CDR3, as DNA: TGTGCCAGCAGTTTAGGGGACACTAGCACAGATACGCAGTATTTT.

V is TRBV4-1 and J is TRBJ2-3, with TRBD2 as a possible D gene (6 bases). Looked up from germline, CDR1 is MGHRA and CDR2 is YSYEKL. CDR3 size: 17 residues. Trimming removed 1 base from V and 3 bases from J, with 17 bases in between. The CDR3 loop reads CASSQVLTQAGTDTQYF. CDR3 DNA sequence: TGCGCCAGCAGCCAAGTGCTCACTCAGGCGGGAACAGATACGCAGTATTTT.

CDR3 protein: CASSQFLGAEAFF. As DNA, the CDR3 is TGCGCCAGCAGCCAGTTCTTGGGGGCTGAAGCTTTCTTT. The J gene is TRBJ1-1, the V gene TRBV4-3; weak D call: TRBD1 (5 bases). This CDR3 is built from 13 residues. Between the trimmed V and J ends, which lost 3 bases and 6 bases, there was a span of 11 bases. Germline V CDR1 and CDR2: LGHNA, YSLEER.

CDR3 amino acids: CASNRDRGTHTQYF. The CDR3 DNA reads as TGTGCCAGCAACCGGGACAGGGGGACCCATACGCAGTATTTT. The chain links TRBV11-2 to TRBJ2-3, with 11 bases identical to TRBD1. Germline lookup yields CDR1 SGHAT and CDR2 FQNNGV. This CDR3 spans 14 amino acids. Trimming at V came to 7 bases and at J to 7 bases, leaving 7 bases not matched to a gene.